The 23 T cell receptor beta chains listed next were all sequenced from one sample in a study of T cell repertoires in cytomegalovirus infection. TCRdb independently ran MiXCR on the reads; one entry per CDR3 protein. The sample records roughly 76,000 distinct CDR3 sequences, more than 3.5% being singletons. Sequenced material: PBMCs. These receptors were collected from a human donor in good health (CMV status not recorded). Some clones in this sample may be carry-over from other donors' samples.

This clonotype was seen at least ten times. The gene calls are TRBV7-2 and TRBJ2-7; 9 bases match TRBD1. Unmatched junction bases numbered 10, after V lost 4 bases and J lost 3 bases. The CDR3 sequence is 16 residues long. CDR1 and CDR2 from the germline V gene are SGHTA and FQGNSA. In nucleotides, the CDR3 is TGTGCCAGCAGCTACTCCACGGGACAGGGACTCTACGAGCAGTACTTC. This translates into CASSYSTGQGLYEQYF.

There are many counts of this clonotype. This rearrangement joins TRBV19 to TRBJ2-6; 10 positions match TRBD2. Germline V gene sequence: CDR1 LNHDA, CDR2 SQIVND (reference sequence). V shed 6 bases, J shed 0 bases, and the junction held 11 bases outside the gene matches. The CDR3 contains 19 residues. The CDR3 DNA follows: TGTGCCAGTAGCCAGCGGGGGGGACACTCCACCTCTGGGGCCAACGTCCTGACTTTC. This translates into CASSQRGGHSTSGANVLTF.

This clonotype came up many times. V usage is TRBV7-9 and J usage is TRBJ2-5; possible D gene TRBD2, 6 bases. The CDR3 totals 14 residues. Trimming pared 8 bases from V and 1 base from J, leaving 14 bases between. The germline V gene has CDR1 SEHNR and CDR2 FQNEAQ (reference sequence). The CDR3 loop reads CASRPSGVQETQYF. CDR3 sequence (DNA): TGTGCCAGCCGTCCTTCGGGAGTCCAAGAGACCCAGTACTTC. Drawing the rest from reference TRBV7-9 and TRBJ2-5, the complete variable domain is DTGVSQNPRHKITKRGQNVTFRCDPISEHNRLYWYRQTLGQGPEFLTYFQNEAQLEKSRLLSDRFSAERPKGSFSTLEIQRTEQGDSAMYLCASRPSGVQETQYFGPGTRLLVL.

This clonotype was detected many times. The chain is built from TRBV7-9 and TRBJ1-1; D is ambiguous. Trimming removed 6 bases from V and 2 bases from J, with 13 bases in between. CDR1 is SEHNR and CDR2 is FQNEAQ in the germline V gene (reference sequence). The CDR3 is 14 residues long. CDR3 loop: CASSPIWHNTEAFF. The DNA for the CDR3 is TGTGCCAGCAGTCCTATCTGGCACAACACTGAAGCTTTCTTT. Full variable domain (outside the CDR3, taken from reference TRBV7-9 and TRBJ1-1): DTGVSQNPRHKITKRGQNVTFRCDPISEHNRLYWYRQTLGQGPEFLTYFQNEAQLEKSRLLSDRFSAERPKGSFSTLEIQRTEQGDSAMYLCASSPIWHNTEAFFGQGTRLTVV.

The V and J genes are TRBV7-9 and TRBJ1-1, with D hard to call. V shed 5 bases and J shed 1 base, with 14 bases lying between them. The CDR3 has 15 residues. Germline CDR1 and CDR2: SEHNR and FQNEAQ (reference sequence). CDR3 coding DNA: TGTGCCAGCAGCGTATCGGCGGCAGGGAACACTGAAGCTTTCTTT. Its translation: CASSVSAAGNTEAFF.

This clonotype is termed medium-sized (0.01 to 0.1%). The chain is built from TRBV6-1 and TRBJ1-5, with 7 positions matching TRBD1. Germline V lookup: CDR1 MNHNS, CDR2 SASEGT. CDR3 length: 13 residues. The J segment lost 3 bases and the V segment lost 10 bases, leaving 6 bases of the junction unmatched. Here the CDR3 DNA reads TGTGCCACCCTGGGACAGCTCAATCAGCCCCAGCATTTT. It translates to CATLGQLNQPQHF.

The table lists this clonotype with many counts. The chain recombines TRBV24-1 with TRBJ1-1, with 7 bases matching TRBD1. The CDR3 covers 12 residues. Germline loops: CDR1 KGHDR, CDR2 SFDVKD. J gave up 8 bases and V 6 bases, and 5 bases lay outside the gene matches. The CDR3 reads CATSSQTGEAFF. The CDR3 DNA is TGTGCCACCAGTTCCCAGACAGGGGAAGCTTTCTTT.

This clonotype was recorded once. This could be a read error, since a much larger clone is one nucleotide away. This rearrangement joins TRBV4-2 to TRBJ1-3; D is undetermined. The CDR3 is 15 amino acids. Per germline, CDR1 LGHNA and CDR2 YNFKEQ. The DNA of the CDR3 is TGTGCCAGCACCCAAGACCCGGGTACGGGAAACACCATATATTTT. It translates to CASTQDPGTGNTIYF.

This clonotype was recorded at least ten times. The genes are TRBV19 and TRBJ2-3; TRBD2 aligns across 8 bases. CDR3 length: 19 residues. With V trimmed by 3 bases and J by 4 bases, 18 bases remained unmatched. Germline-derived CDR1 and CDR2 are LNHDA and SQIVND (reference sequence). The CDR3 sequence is CASSIRSGGPTSTADTQYF. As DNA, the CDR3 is TGTGCCAGTAGTATCAGGAGCGGGGGCCCAACGAGCACGGCAGATACGCAGTATTTT.

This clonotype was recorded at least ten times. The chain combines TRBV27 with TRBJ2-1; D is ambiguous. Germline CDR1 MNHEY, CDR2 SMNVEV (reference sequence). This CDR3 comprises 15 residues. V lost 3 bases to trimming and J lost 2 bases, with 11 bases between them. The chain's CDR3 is CASSFLSSPYNEQFF. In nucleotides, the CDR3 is TGTGCCAGCAGTTTTCTCAGTAGCCCCTACAATGAGCAGTTCTTC.

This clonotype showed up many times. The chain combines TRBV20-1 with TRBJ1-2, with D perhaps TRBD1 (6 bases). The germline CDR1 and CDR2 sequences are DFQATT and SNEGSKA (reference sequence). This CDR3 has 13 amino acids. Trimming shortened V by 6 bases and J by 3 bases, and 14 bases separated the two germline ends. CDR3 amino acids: CSAPGEFDYGYTF. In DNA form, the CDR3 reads TGCAGTGCCCCAGGGGAATTCGACTATGGCTACACCTTC.

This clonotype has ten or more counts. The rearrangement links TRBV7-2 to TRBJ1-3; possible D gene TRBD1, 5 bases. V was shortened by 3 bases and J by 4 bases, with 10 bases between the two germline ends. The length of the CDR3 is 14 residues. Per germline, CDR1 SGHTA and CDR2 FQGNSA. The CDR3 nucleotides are TGTGCCAGCAGCTTTGGGGGGAACGGAAACACCATATATTTT. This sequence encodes CASSFGGNGNTIYF.

The CDR3 here is CASSYSEGTEAFF. DNA for the CDR3: TGTGCCAGCAGTTACTCGGAGGGGACTGAAGCTTTCTTT. This sequence joins TRBV6-5 and TRBJ1-1, with D possibly TRBD1 on 5 matching bases. Trimming pared 0 bases from V and 5 bases from J, leaving 7 bases between. Germline CDR1 reads MNHEY; CDR2 reads SVGAGI. This CDR3 contains 13 residues.

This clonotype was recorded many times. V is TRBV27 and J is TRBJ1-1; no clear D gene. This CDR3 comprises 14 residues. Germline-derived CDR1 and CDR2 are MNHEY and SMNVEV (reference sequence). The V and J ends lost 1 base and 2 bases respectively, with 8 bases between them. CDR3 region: CASSLFSSNTEAFF. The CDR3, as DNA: TGTGCCAGCAGTTTATTTAGTAGTAACACTGAAGCTTTCTTT.

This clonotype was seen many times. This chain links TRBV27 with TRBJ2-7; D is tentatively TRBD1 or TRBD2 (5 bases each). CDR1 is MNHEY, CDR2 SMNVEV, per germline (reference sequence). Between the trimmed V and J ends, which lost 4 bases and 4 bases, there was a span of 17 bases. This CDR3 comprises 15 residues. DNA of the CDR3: TGTGCCAGCAGTTCACCCGGGGCAAGAATTTACGAGCAGTACTTC. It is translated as CASSSPGARIYEQYF.

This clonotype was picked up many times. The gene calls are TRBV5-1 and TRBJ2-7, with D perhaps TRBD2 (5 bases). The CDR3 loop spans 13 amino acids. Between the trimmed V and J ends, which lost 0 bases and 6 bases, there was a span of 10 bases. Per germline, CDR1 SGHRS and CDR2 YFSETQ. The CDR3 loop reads CASSLGTSLEQYF. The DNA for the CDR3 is TGCGCCAGCAGCTTGGGGACTTCCCTCGAGCAGTACTTC.

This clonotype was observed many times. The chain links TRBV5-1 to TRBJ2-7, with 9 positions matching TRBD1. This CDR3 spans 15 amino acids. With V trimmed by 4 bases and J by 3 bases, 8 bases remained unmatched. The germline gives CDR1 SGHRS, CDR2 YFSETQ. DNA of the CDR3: TGCGCCAGCAGCAGAACGGGACAGGGAGGCTACGAGCAGTACTTC. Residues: CASSRTGQGGYEQYF. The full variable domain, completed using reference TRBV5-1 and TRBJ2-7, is KAGVTQTPRYLIKTRGQQVTLSCSPISGHRSVSWYQQTPGQGLQFLFEYFSETQRNKGNFPGRFSGRQFSNSRSEMNVSTLELGDSALYLCASSRTGQGGYEQYFGPGTRLTVT.

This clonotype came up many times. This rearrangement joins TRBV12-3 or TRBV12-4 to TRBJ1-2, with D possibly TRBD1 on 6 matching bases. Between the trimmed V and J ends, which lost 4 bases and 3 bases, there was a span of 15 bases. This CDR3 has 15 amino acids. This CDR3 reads CASSSSRRGYYGYTF. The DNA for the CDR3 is TGTGCCAGCAGTTCTAGCAGGAGGGGGTACTATGGCTACACCTTC.

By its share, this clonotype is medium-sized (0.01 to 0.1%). CDR3 sequence: CASTVAGTVSYNEQFF. The CDR3 DNA reads as TGTGCCAGCACCGTCGCAGGGACAGTCTCCTACAATGAGCAGTTCTTC. The rearrangement links TRBV7-2 to TRBJ2-1; TRBD1 matches at 7 bases. J gave up 0 bases and V 7 bases, and 9 bases lay outside the gene matches. CDR3 size: 16 residues. Germline assignment: CDR1 SGHTA and CDR2 FQGNSA.

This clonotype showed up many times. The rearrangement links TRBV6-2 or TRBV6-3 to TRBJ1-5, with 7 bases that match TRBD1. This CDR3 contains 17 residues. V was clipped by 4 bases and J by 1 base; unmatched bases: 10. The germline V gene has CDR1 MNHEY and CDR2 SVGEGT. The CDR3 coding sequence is TGTGCCAGCAGTTCTTACAAGGGGGCTAGGAGCAATCAGCCCCAGCATTTT. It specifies CASSSYKGARSNQPQHF.

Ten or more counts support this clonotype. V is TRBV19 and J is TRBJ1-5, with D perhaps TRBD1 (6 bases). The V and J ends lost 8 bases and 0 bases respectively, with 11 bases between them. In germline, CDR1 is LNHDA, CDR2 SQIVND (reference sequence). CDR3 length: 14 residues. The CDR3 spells CASGRDISNQPQHF. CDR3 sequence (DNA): TGTGCCAGTGGCCGGGACATTAGCAATCAGCCCCAGCATTTT.

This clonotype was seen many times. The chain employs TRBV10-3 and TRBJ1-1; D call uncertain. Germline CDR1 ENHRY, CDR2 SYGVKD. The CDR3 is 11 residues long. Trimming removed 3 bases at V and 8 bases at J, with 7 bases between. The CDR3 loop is CAISDKLEAFF. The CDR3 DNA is TGTGCCATCAGTGACAAATTGGAAGCTTTCTTT.

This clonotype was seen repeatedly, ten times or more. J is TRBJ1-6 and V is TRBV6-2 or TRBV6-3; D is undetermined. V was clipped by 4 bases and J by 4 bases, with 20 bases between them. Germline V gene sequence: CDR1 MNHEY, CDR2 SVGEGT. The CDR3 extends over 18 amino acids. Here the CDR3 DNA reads TGTGCCAGCAGTTCCCGACCGGGCCGCACCGCTTATAATTCACCCCTCCACTTT. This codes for CASSSRPGRTAYNSPLHF.